Each of the 15 T cell receptor beta chains below was sequenced from the same sample in a study of CD8 T cells in ankylosing spondylitis. No antigen is known for these receptors. Whole-study findings and limits: Made up of fewer than 10 highly homologous variants, a TCR beta motif appeared characteristic of ankylosing spondylitis blood.

TCRdb used MiXCR to reprocess the 5' RACE reads, holding one entry per CDR3 protein. The data contain about 390,000 distinct CDR3 sequences, around 20% of them singletons. Sequencing was performed on blood, either unsorted or a sorted T cell fraction (not recorded which). The source of these receptors is a male donor with ankylosing spondylitis.

This clonotype has only a few counts. The chain combines TRBV7-2 with TRBJ1-6; 8 bases map to TRBD1. Germline trimming cut 1 base from V and 4 bases from J; bases unmatched to any gene: 0. The CDR3 has 15 residues. Germline CDR1 reads SGHTA; CDR2 reads FQGNSA. The CDR3 DNA follows: TGTGCCAGCAGCTTAGGGACAGGGTATAATTCACCCCTCCACTTT. This codes for CASSLGTGYNSPLHF. Full variable domain (remainder filled in from reference TRBV7-2 and TRBJ1-6): GAGVSQSPSNKVTEKGKDVELRCDPISGHTALYWYRQSLGQGLEFLIYFQGNSAPDKSGLPSDRFSAERTGGSVSTLTIQRTQQEDSAVYLCASSLGTGYNSPLHFGNGTRLTVT.

This clonotype has more than one count but fewer than ten. The J gene is TRBJ2-1, the V gene TRBV20-1, with 8 bases matching TRBD2. The germline CDR1 and CDR2 sequences are DFQATT and SNEGSKA (reference sequence). CDR3 length: 18 amino acids. After removal of 5 bases from V and 2 bases from J, the junction contained 17 bases not matched to a gene. The CDR3 spells CSAPTLTSGRAAYNEQFF. The DNA of the CDR3 is TGCAGTGCTCCCACACTTACTAGCGGCAGAGCGGCCTACAATGAGCAGTTCTTC.

This chain joins TRBV30 and TRBJ2-1; 7 bases align to TRBD2. Germline values: CDR1 GTSNPN, CDR2 SVGIG (reference sequence). The CDR3 is made up of 12 amino acids. V shed 0 bases, J shed 9 bases, and the junction held 2 bases outside the gene matches. The CDR3 sequence is CAWSVWGGEQFF. The CDR3 DNA is TGTGCCTGGAGTGTGTGGGGGGGTGAGCAGTTCTTC.

The rearrangement joins TRBV10-3 to TRBJ2-1; 11 bases match TRBD2. The CDR3 runs 15 residues. After removal of 10 bases from V and 7 bases from J, the junction contained 12 bases not matched to a gene. In germline, CDR1 is ENHRY, CDR2 SYGVKD. The CDR3 sequence: CATGLSGRAENEQFF. The CDR3 DNA reads TGTGCCACGGGCCTTAGCGGGAGGGCCGAGAATGAGCAGTTCTTC.

V and J are TRBV6-1 and TRBJ2-1; 7 bases map to TRBD2. From germline, CDR1 is MNHNS and CDR2 SASEGT. The CDR3 loop spans 16 amino acids. V lost 1 base and J lost 9; bases outside the gene matches: 12. For the CDR3, the DNA is TGTGCCAGCAGTGAAGGTGGGGCGGGAGTCTTAGTTGAGCAGTTCTTC. The encoded protein is CASSEGGAGVLVEQFF.

Many counts were recorded for this clonotype. The chain couples TRBV24-1 to TRBJ2-4, with TRBD2 matching 14 bases. CDR3 length: 16 residues. Looked up from germline, CDR1 is KGHDR and CDR2 is SFDVKD. V gave up 5 bases and J gave up 9 bases; unmatched junction bases: 8. DNA for the CDR3: TGTGCCACCAGTGGTGGTGGGACTAGCGGGAGAACCATTCAGTACTTC. Translation: CATSGGGTSGRTIQYF.

V and J are TRBV11-2 and TRBJ2-1, with 9 bases that match TRBD2. The CDR3 consists of 15 residues. Germline CDR1 SGHAT, CDR2 FQNNGV. V lost 6 bases to trimming and J lost 5 bases; unmatched junction nucleotides: 8. DNA for the CDR3: TGTGCCAGCAGGCAGCTAGCGGGAAGGGACAATGAGCAGTTCTTC. Protein: CASRQLAGRDNEQFF.

There are a few counts of this clonotype. The gene calls are TRBV5-1 and TRBJ1-3; perhaps TRBD1 as D (5 bases). In germline, CDR1 is SGHRS, CDR2 YFSETQ. V lost 4 bases and J 4 bases, leaving 12 bases between the germline ends. The CDR3 spans 14 residues. CDR3 protein: CASSGMAGGNTIYF. As DNA, the CDR3 is TGCGCCAGCAGCGGCATGGCAGGGGGAAACACCATATATTTT.

This clonotype was detected a few times. The CDR3 region has the DNA TGTGCCAGCAGCCAAGAGCTAGCGGGAGCAGATACGCAGTATTTT. This sequence encodes CASSQELAGADTQYF. The chain has TRBV3-1 and TRBJ2-3, with TRBD2 matching 10 bases. Germline CDR1 and CDR2: LGHDT and YNNKEL (reference sequence). V gave up 0 bases and J gave up 4 bases; unmatched junction bases: 1. The CDR3 totals 15 residues.

There are a few counts of this clonotype. V is TRBV6-1 and J is TRBJ1-2; D not certain. The CDR3 contains 14 residues. Per germline, CDR1 MNHNS and CDR2 SASEGT. V was trimmed by 6 bases and J by 1 base, leaving 12 bases between them. CDR3 in amino acids: CASRIDTFNYGYTF. The DNA for the CDR3 is TGTGCCAGCAGAATTGACACCTTTAACTATGGCTACACCTTC.

This rearrangement joins TRBV3-1 to TRBJ1-5; D perhaps matches TRBD1 (5 bases). Trimming left V 3 bases short and J 3 bases short, with 12 bases between. CDR3 length: 15 residues. Germline loops: CDR1 LGHDT, CDR2 YNNKEL (reference sequence). The CDR3 DNA sequence: TGTGCCAGCAGCCAGGGGCGGGAATACAATCAGCCCCAGCATTTT. Residues: CASSQGREYNQPQHF.

The chain carries TRBV29-1 and TRBJ2-2, with D perhaps matching TRBD1 (5 bases). The CDR3 sequence is 14 residues long. Trimming removed 0 bases from V and 7 bases from J, with 12 bases in between. The V gene's germline CDR1 is SQVTM and CDR2 ANQGSEA. This CDR3 reads CSVEDKGIGGELFF. CDR3 in DNA: TGCAGCGTTGAAGATAAGGGGATTGGCGGGGAGCTGTTTTTT.

This clonotype has just a few counts. This sequence joins TRBV18 and TRBJ2-7, with 9 bases identical to TRBD1. V was clipped by 4 bases and J by 5 bases; unmatched bases: 12. From germline, CDR1 is KGHSH and CDR2 LQKENI. The CDR3 has 16 amino acids. The CDR3 sequence is CASSLSVPGQGDEQYF. CDR3 nucleotides: TGTGCCAGCTCACTGAGTGTACCGGGACAGGGAGACGAGCAGTACTTC.

This clonotype was detected many times. The rearrangement links TRBV29-1 to TRBJ2-3; possibly TRBD1 for D (5 bases). With 2 bases removed from V and 1 base from J, the gap between germline ends came to 10 bases. The CDR3 is 14 amino acids. CDR1 SQVTM and CDR2 ANQGSEA come from the germline V gene. For the CDR3, the DNA is TGCAGCGTTGAATCCGTAGGGGGCACAGATACGCAGTATTTT. Its protein is CSVESVGGTDTQYF.

The chain combines TRBV28 with TRBJ1-5; D perhaps matches TRBD1 (6 bases). Looked up from germline, CDR1 is MDHEN and CDR2 is SYDVKM. The CDR3 totals 14 residues. V shed 6 bases and J shed 4 bases, with 13 bases lying between them. Written as DNA, the CDR3 is TGTGCCAGCAGGCCCGCAGGGGATAATCAGCCCCAGCATTTT. Translation: CASRPAGDNQPQHF. The full variable domain, its missing parts supplied by reference TRBV28 and TRBJ1-5, is DVKVTQSSRYLVKRTGEKVFLECVQDMDHENMFWYRQDPGLGLRLIYFSYDVKMKEKGDIPEGYSVSREKKERFSLILESASTNQTSMYLCASRPAGDNQPQHFGDGTRLSIL.